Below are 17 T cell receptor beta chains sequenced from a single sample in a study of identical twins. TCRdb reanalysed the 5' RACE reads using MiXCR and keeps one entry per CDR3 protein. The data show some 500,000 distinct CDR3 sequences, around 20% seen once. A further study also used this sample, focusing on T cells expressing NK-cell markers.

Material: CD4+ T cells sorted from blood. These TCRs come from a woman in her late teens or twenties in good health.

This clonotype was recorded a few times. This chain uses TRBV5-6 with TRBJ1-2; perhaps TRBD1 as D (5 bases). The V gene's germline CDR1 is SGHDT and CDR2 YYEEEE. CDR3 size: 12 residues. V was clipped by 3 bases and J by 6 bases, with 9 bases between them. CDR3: CASSSRDDGYTF. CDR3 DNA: TGTGCCAGCAGCTCCAGGGATGATGGCTACACCTTC.

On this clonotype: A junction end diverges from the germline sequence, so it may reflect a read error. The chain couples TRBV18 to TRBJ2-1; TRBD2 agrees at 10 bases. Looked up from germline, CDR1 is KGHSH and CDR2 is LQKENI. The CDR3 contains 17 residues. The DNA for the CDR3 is TGTGCCAGCCCACCACTAGCGGGAAGGGGTTCCTACAATGAGCAGTTCTTC. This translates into CASPPLAGRGSYNEQFF.

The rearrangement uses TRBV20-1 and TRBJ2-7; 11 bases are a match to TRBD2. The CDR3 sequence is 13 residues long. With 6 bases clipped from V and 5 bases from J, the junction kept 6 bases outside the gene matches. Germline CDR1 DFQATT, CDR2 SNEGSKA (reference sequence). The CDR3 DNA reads TGCAGTGCCCCGAGACTAGCGGGGAACGAGCAGTACTTC. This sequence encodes CSAPRLAGNEQYF.

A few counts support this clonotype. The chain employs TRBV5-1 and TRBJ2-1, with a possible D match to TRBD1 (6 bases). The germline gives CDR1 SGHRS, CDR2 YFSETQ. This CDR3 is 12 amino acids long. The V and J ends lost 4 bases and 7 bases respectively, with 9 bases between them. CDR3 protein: CASSIQGNEQFF. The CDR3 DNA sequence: TGCGCCAGCAGCATTCAGGGGAATGAGCAGTTCTTC.

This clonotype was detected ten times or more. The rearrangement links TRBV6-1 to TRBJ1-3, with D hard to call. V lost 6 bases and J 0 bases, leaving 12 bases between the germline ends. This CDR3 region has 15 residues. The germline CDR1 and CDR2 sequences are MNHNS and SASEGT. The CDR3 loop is CASSPGRSSGNTIYF. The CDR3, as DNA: TGTGCCAGCAGCCCTGGACGGAGCTCTGGAAACACCATATATTTT.

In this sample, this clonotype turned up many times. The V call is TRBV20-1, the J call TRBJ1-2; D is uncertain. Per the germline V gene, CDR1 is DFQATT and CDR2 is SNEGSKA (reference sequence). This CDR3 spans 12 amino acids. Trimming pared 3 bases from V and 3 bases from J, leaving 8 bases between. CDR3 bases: TGCAGTGCTAGTTCCCAGGACTATGGCTACACCTTC. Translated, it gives CSASSQDYGYTF.

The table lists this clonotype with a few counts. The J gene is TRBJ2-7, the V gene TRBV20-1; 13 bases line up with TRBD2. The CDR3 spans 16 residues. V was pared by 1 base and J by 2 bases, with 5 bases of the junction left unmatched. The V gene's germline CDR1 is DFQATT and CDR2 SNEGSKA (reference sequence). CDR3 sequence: CSARAVGLAGAYEQYF. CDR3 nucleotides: TGCAGTGCTAGAGCGGTAGGACTAGCGGGGGCCTACGAGCAGTACTTC.

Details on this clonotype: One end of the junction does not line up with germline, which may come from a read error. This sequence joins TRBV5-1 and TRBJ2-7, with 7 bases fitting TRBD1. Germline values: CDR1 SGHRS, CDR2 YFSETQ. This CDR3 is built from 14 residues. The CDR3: CASSLWGPQDRILF. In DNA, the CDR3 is TGCGCCAGCAGCTTGTGGGGCCCCCAGGACAGGATCCTCTTC.

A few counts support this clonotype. Here the CDR3 DNA reads TGTGCCAGCAGCGTGGCGGGAGACCGTCATGAGCAGTTCTTC. Protein: CASSVAGDRHEQFF. The chain carries TRBV9 and TRBJ2-1; 7 positions match TRBD2. V lost 2 bases, J lost 8 bases, and 7 bases stayed unmatched. The CDR3 runs 14 residues. The V gene's germline CDR1 is SGDLS and CDR2 YYNGEE.

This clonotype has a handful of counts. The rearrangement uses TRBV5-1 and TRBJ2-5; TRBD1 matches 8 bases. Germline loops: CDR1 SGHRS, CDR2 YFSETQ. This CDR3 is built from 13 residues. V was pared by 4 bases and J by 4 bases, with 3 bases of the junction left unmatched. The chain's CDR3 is CASSTGQGETQYF. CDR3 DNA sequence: TGCGCCAGCAGCACTGGACAGGGAGAGACCCAGTACTTC.

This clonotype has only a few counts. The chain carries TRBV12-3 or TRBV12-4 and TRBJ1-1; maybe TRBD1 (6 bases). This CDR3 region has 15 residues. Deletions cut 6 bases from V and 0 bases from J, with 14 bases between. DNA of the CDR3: TGTGCCAGCAGGGCAGGGGCCGCCATGAACACTGAAGCTTTCTTT. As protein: CASRAGAAMNTEAFF.

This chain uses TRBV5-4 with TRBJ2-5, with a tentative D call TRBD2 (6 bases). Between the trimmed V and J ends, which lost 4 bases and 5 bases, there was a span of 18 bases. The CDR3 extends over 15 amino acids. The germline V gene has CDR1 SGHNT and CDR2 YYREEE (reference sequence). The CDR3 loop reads CASSAGGENRETQYF. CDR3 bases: TGTGCCAGCAGCGCAGGAGGGGAGAACAGGGAGACCCAGTACTTC. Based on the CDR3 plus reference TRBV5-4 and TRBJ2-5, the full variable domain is ETGVTQSPTHLIKTRGQQVTLRCSSQSGHNTVSWYQQALGQGPQFIFQYYREEENGRGNFPPRFSGLQFPNYSSELNVNALELDDSALYLCASSAGGENRETQYFGPGTRLLVL.

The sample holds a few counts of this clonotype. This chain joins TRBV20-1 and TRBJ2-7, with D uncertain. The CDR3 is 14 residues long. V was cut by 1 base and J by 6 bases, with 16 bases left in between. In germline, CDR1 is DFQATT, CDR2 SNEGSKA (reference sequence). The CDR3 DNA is TGCAGTGCTAGAGCGCGTGGCCCCTCGGGCGAGCAGTACTTC. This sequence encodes CSARARGPSGEQYF.

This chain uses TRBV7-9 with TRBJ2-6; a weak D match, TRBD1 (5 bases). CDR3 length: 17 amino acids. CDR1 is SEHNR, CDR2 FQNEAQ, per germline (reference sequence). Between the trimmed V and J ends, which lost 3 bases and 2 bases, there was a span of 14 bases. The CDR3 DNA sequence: TGTGCCAGCAGCTTTTCTACAGGCCAAACTGGGGCCAACGTCCTGACTTTC. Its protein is CASSFSTGQTGANVLTF.

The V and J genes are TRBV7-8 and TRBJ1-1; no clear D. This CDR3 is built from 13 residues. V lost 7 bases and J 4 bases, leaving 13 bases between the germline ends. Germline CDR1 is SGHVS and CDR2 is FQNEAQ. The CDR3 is CASMRQPGTEAFF. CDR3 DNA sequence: TGTGCCAGCATGCGGCAGCCCGGCACTGAAGCTTTCTTT.

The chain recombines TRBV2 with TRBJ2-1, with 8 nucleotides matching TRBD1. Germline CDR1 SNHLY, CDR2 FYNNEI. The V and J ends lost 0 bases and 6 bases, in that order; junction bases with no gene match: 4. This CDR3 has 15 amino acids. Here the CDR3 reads CASSEADRAANEQFF. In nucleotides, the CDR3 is TGTGCCAGCAGTGAAGCGGACAGGGCCGCCAATGAGCAGTTCTTC.

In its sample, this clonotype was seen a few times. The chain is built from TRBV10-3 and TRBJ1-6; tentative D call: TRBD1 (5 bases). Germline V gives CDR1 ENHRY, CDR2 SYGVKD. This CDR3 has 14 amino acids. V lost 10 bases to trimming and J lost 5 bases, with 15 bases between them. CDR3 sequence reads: CATYGGHNNSPLHF. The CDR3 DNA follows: TGTGCCACCTACGGAGGACACAATAATTCACCCCTCCACTTT.